The 11 T cell receptor beta chains presented below share a single source sample, sequenced in a study of T cells in women clearing cervical HPV infection. Measured with immunoSEQ multiplex PCR; TCRdb has only the in-frame clones, and not every one. The listing records some 40,000 clones. Sequencing used blood buffy coat. All receptors come from a woman aged 18-70 years with a cervical HPV16 infection that either progressed to CIN3+ or cleared (not recorded which).

Regarding this clone: From the germline J gene comes the end of the CDR3, since the read stops 3 residues before it. The rearrangement joins TRBV19 to TRBJ2-3; 8 bases line up with TRBD1. This CDR3 contains 15 residues. CDR1 and CDR2 (germline): LNHDA, SQIVND (reference sequence). CDR3 DNA (partial): TGTGCCAGTAGTCGCGACCAGGGGGCTAAAGAGACG. The encoded protein is CASSRDQGAKET. The entire CDR3 sequence reads CASSRDQGAKETQYF.

About this clone: The read halts 3 residues ahead of the CDR3 end, with the missing end drawn from the germline J gene. J is TRBJ1-6 and V is TRBV2, with D perhaps TRBD1 (6 bases). CDR3 size: 13 residues. The germline CDR1 and CDR2 sequences are SNHLY and FYNNEI. V was cut by 4 bases and J by 7 bases, with 8 bases left in between. The CDR3 protein is CASSAQGNSPLHF. Incomplete CDR3 DNA: TGTGCCAGCAGTGCGCAGGGGAATTCACCC.

For this clone: The junction does not match germline at one end; this may be a read error. The read is 3 residues too short to cover the CDR3 end, so that end is filled in from the germline J gene. The sample holds other DNA sequences that translate to the same CDR3. The chain recombines TRBV18 with TRBJ1-2, with D maybe TRBD1 (5 bases). Germline CDR1 and CDR2: KGHSH and LQKENI. The length of the CDR3 is 14 residues. Incomplete CDR3 DNA: TGTGCCAGCTCACCACGGCAGGGTTCATATGAC. Protein product: CASSPRQGSYD. The CDR3 as a whole reads CASSPRQGSYDYTF. The full variable domain, completed using reference TRBV18 and TRBJ1-2, is NAGVMQNPRHLVRRRGQEARLRCSPMKGHSHVYWYRQLPEEGLKFMVYLQKENIIDESGMPKERFSAEFPKEGPSILRIQQVVRGDSAAYFCASSPRQGSYDYTFGSGTRLTVV.

Points on this clone: At one boundary the junction diverges from the germline segment, which might be a read error. The read terminates 3 residues ahead of where the CDR3 ends, so the germline J gene completes it. This CDR3 is also generated by other DNA sequences in the sample. This chain joins TRBV19 and TRBJ1-3; 11 nucleotides align to TRBD1. This CDR3 is built from 16 residues. Germline CDR1 reads LNHDA; CDR2 reads SQIVND (reference sequence). The part of the CDR3 DNA that was read is TGTGCCAGTAGTCTGAGGACAGGGGGCAGTGGAAACACG. Amino acids: CASSLRTGGSGNT. From start to end, the CDR3 is CASSLRTGGSGNTIYF.

The CDR3 DNA, read in part, is TGTGCCAGCAGTGAAAGTGGGACAGCTTATGGC. Protein: CASSESGTAYG. The entire CDR3 protein is CASSESGTAYGYTF. The chain couples TRBV6-1 to TRBJ1-2; 7 bases are a match to TRBD1. The missing CDR3 end, 3 residues past where the read stops, is filled in from the germline J gene. The CDR3 loop spans 14 amino acids. Germline CDR1 and CDR2: MNHNS and SASEGT. The junction had 5 bases not matched to a gene; V was cut back by 2 bases and J by 5 bases.

A word on this clone: Mismatch with germline at one junction end may stem from a read error. The read halts 3 residues ahead of the CDR3 end, with the missing end drawn from the germline J gene. The V gene is TRBV18, the J gene TRBJ1-2; perhaps TRBD1 as D (5 bases). There are 15 residues in the CDR3. Germline V lookup: CDR1 KGHSH, CDR2 LQKENI. The sequenced part of the CDR3 DNA is TGTGCCAGCTCATCACCGTTCGATCAGGACAATGAC. It specifies CASSSPFDQDND. The CDR3 as a whole reads CASSSPFDQDNDYTF. The full variable domain, with the rest looked up from reference TRBV18 and TRBJ1-2, is NAGVMQNPRHLVRRRGQEARLRCSPMKGHSHVYWYRQLPEEGLKFMVYLQKENIIDESGMPKERFSAEFPKEGPSILRIQQVVRGDSAAYFCASSSPFDQDNDYTFGSGTRLTVV.

With regard to this clone: Sequencing ends 3 residues short of the CDR3 end; the germline J gene provides the rest. The chain couples TRBV19 to TRBJ1-4, with D tentatively TRBD1 (6 bases). The CDR3 runs 14 residues. CDR1 and CDR2 (germline): LNHDA, SQIVND (reference sequence). V dropped 3 bases and J dropped 8 bases, with 13 bases sitting between them. The CDR3 DNA, read in part, is TGTGCCAGTAGTATTGGGACAACCAGGGAAAAA. Its translation: CASSIGTTREK. The full CDR3 protein is CASSIGTTREKLFF.

Regarding this clone: The read terminates 3 residues ahead of where the CDR3 ends, so the germline J gene completes it. The chain recombines TRBV19 with TRBJ2-3; TRBD2 is a possible D gene (5 bases). Per the germline V gene, CDR1 is LNHDA and CDR2 is SQIVND (reference sequence). CDR3 size: 17 residues. The CDR3 spells CASSIMLSSYRGETQYF. The DNA read from the CDR3 is TGTGCCAGTAGTATTATGCTTAGTAGCTACCGGGGAGAGACG.

The sequenced part of the CDR3 DNA is TGTGCCAGCAGTTTAAGACAGGCCAATGGAAACACC. Protein: CASSLRQANGNT. The full CDR3 protein is CASSLRQANGNTIYF. V usage is TRBV7-2 and J usage is TRBJ1-3, with D perhaps TRBD1 (6 bases). The read falls 3 residues short of the CDR3 end, and the missing part is taken from the germline J gene. Germline CDR1 SGHTA, CDR2 FQGNSA. This CDR3 contains 15 residues. V lost 6 bases and J 3 bases, leaving 15 bases between the germline ends. The variable domain in full, completed from reference TRBV7-2 and TRBJ1-3, reads GAGVSQSPSNKVTEKGKDVELRCDPISGHTALYWYRQSLGQGLEFLIYFQGNSAPDKSGLPSDRFSAERTGGSVSTLTIQRTQQEDSAVYLCASSLRQANGNTIYFGEGSWLTVV.

As regards this clone: The read ends 3 residues shy of where the CDR3 ends; the end is completed using the germline J gene. The chain joins TRBV7-9 to TRBJ1-5, with 7 positions matching TRBD1. V dropped 5 bases and J dropped 7; count of bases not matched to a gene: 5. CDR1 SEHNR and CDR2 FQNEAQ come from the germline V gene (reference sequence). CDR3 length: 13 residues. The CDR3 spells CASSLDRDQPQHF. The sequenced CDR3 bases are TGTGCCAGCAGCCTTGACAGGGACCAGCCC.

The DNA read from the CDR3 is TGTGCCAGTAGTACCCGGGCTAGCGGCACAGATACG. This sequence encodes CASSTRASGTDT. In full, the CDR3 reads CASSTRASGTDTQYF. V and J are TRBV19 and TRBJ2-3; D is perhaps TRBD2 (6 bases). The CDR3 goes on 3 residues after the read ends, and that part is filled in from the germline J gene. This CDR3 region has 15 residues. Germline CDR1 and CDR2: LNHDA and SQIVND (reference sequence). Trimming left V 4 bases short and J 1 base short, with 12 bases between. The variable domain in full, with the rest retrieved from reference TRBV19 and TRBJ2-3, is DGGITQSPKYLFRKEGQNVTLSCEQNLNHDAMYWYRQDPGQGLRLIYYSQIVNDFQKGDIAEGYSVSREKKESFPLTVTSAQKNPTAFYLCASSTRASGTDTQYFGPGTRLTVL.